This T cell receptor (beta chain) was documented in a study of post-analysis software for immune sequencing data. This clonotype was seen a few times. Antigen: not known. Study-wide results and limits: Among roughly 5 TRBV segments more frequent in patients than controls were TRBV5-6, TRBV5-1 and TRBV20-1. In multiple sclerosis, normalized Chao1 diversity was significantly below that of controls.

The V end lost 4 bases, the J end lost 5 bases, and 12 bases lay between the germline ends. This CDR3 contains 12 residues. The V gene's germline CDR1 is SQVTM and CDR2 ANQGSEA. TCR beta libraries were prepared from cDNA with unique molecular identifiers. T cells numbering about 0.85 to 10 million gave rise to some 500,000 cDNA molecules. TCRdb fed the PCR reads into MiXCR, producing one record per CDR3 protein. Here the sample spans around 500,000 distinct CDR3 sequences, around 34% being singletons. The rearrangement uses TRBV29-1 and TRBJ2-7; D unclear. The sample taken for sequencing was blood. The source of this sequence is a girl aged 2-17 years with multiple sclerosis. CDR3 sequence: CSVGVYGHEQYF. The DNA for the CDR3 is TGCAGCGTTGGGGTATATGGGCACGAGCAGTACTTC.